Presented here are 10 T cell receptor beta chains from one specimen sequenced in a study of T cells in Graves' hyperthyroidism and ophthalmopathy. Amplification yielded TCR beta CDR3 regions, with RNA transcripts as the source. When the TCR CDR3 underwent first-round RT-PCR, the HTBI primer set was used. TCRdb passed the multiplex PCR reads through MiXCR, listing each CDR3 protein once. The data show 350,000 or so distinct CDR3 sequences, 15% to 20% seen once. Sequencing was carried out using blood. Every receptor here comes from a woman aged 40-49 years with Graves' ophthalmopathy.

Notes on this clonotype: The junction departs from germline at one end; a sequencing error may be responsible. This chain links TRBV7-2 with TRBJ1-1; unclear D gene. CDR1 SGHTA and CDR2 FQGNSA come from the germline V gene. This CDR3 contains 13 residues. CDR3 sequence reads: CASRADGSTEACF. Written as DNA, the CDR3 is TGTGCCAGCAGGGCCGACGGAAGCACTGAAGCTTGCTTT.

The gene calls are TRBV5-4 and TRBJ2-2; 8 bases agree with TRBD2. The V gene end was trimmed by 2 bases and the J gene end by 6 bases; junction bases not matched to a gene: 3. Germline V lookup: CDR1 SGHNT, CDR2 YYREEE (reference sequence). The CDR3 runs 14 residues. CDR3 nucleotides: TGTGCCAGCAGCTTAGCGGGAGCCGCCGGGGAGCTGTTTTTT. As protein: CASSLAGAAGELFF.

This chain joins TRBV10-3 and TRBJ1-1; a possible D gene is TRBD1 (5 bases). The CDR3 sequence is 14 residues long. CDR1 ENHRY and CDR2 SYGVKD come from the germline V gene. Trimming cost V 3 bases and J 1 base, with 9 bases left between them. The CDR3 nucleotides read TGTGCCATCAGTGATGGTCAGGGGAACACTGAAGCTTTCTTT. Encoded protein: CAISDGQGNTEAFF.

This clonotype was picked up many times. J is TRBJ2-7 and V is TRBV29-1; D call uncertain. V was pared by 4 bases and J by 4 bases, with 11 bases between. The germline gives CDR1 SQVTM, CDR2 ANQGSEA. CDR3 size: 12 residues. The CDR3 bases are TGCAGCGTTGTTAGCCCTCAATACGAGCAGTACTTC. Its translation: CSVVSPQYEQYF.

Note on this clonotype: The junction shows a germline mismatch at one end, possibly a read error. V usage is TRBV19 and J usage is TRBJ2-2, with 7 bases that match TRBD2. The CDR3 consists of 15 residues. CDR1 is LNHDA and CDR2 is SQIVND in the germline V gene (reference sequence). This chain's CDR3 is CASRTSGGNTGELSF. The CDR3 nucleotides read TGTGCCAGCCGGACTAGTGGAGGGAACACCGGGGAGCTGTCTTTT. Variable domain in full (rest from reference TRBV19 and TRBJ2-2): DGGITQSPKYLFRKEGQNVTLSCEQNLNHDAMYWYRQDPGQGLRLIYYSQIVNDFQKGDIAEGYSVSREKKESFPLTVTSAQKNPTAFYLCASRTSGGNTGELSFGEGSRLTVL.

This clonotype occurred many times. The V call is TRBV28, the J call TRBJ1-2, with TRBD1 identical over 10 bases. This CDR3 comprises 15 residues. Germline V gives CDR1 MDHEN, CDR2 SYDVKM. With V trimmed by 6 bases and J by 9 bases, 13 bases remained unmatched. CDR3 bases: TGTGCCAGCAGCTCACCTTCGGGGACAGGGGATCGCTACACCTTC. It codes for CASSSPSGTGDRYTF.

This clonotype was seen repeatedly, ten times or more. Likely a read error: the CDR3 ends without its conserved phenylalanine or tryptophan. The rearrangement uses TRBV6-2 or TRBV6-3 and TRBJ2-2; D is perhaps TRBD1 or TRBD2 (5 bases each). Deletions cut 0 bases from V and 3 bases from J, with 14 bases between. Germline CDR1 MNHEY, CDR2 SVGEGT. The CDR3 runs to 17 residues. CDR3 amino acids: CASSYSGVLGHTGELFS. CDR3 coding DNA: TGTGCCAGCAGTTACTCGGGGGTTCTCGGACACACCGGGGAGCTGTTTTCT.

This clonotype came up many times. This sequence joins TRBV19 and TRBJ2-7, with D possibly matching TRBD1 (6 bases). The germline V gene encodes CDR1 LNHDA and CDR2 SQIVND (reference sequence). Trimming took off 4 bases at V and 2 bases at J, with 12 bases between the two ends. This CDR3 spans 14 amino acids. In DNA, the CDR3 is TGTGCCAGTAGTAAAACAGGGTCCCCCTACGAGCAGTACTTC. Its protein is CASSKTGSPYEQYF.

This clonotype was counted at least ten times. The chain links TRBV11-2 to TRBJ2-7; no firm D call. The germline gives CDR1 SGHAT, CDR2 FQNNGV. The CDR3 is 13 residues long. V lost 4 bases and J lost 3, with 10 bases in between. Here the CDR3 DNA reads TGTGCCAGCAGCTCCCAAGCCGTCTACGAGCAGTACTTC. It translates to CASSSQAVYEQYF.

In its sample, this clonotype was seen many times. V is TRBV7-9 and J is TRBJ2-5; D is possibly TRBD1 or TRBD2 (5 bases each). The CDR3 length is 13 residues. Trimming left V 5 bases short and J 4 bases short, with 11 bases between. Germline V CDR1 and CDR2: SEHNR, FQNEAQ (reference sequence). CDR3 in DNA: TGTGCCAGCAGCCAAGGGGAGCGAGAGACCCAGTACTTC. This sequence encodes CASSQGERETQYF.